What follows are 14 T cell receptor beta chains derived from one specimen sequenced in a study of OX40 agonist ivuxolimab in advanced cancers. Method: immunoSEQ multiplex PCR; TCRdb's copy keeps in-frame clones and lacks some. This sample has about 26,000 clones, with about 85% found just once. The material sequenced was CD4+ or CD8+ T cells sorted from blood, taken in a trial of the OX40 agonist ivuxolimab. These receptors came from an adult with an advanced solid tumor such as melanoma, head and neck, liver or kidney cancer.

This clone came up once. The chain uses TRBV7-9 and TRBJ2-7; TRBD2 might be the D (5 bases). Germline V CDR1 and CDR2: SEHNR, FQNEAQ (reference sequence). V was trimmed by 1 base and J by 3 bases, leaving 13 bases between them. There are 15 residues in the CDR3. CDR3 residues: CASSLVEGLIYEQYF. The CDR3 region has the DNA TGTGCCAGCAGCTTAGTAGAGGGTCTTATCTACGAGCAGTACTTC.

This chain uses TRBV5-1 with TRBJ2-2; D may match TRBD1 or TRBD2 (5 bases each). Looked up from germline, CDR1 is SGHRS and CDR2 is YFSETQ. Between the trimmed V and J ends, which lost 7 bases and 3 bases, there was a span of 7 bases. This CDR3 is 12 amino acids long. The CDR3 loop is CASRGDTGELFF. Written as DNA, the CDR3 is TGCGCCAGCCGAGGGGACACCGGGGAGCTGTTTTTT.

The V gene is TRBV5-4, the J gene TRBJ2-7; D remains ambiguous. Germline assignment: CDR1 SGHNT and CDR2 YYREEE (reference sequence). The V gene lost 4 bases and the J gene lost 3 bases, with 5 bases spanning the gap. The CDR3 extends over 11 amino acids. The CDR3: CASSINYEQYF. CDR3 in DNA: TGTGCCAGCAGCATAAACTACGAGCAGTACTTC.

The chain employs TRBV5-4 and TRBJ2-5; 7 nucleotides match TRBD2. The CDR3 is 16 amino acids. Losses at the gene ends were 7 bases for V and 2 bases for J; bases not matched to a gene: 14. Germline V gene data show CDR1 as SGHNT and CDR2 as YYREEE (reference sequence). The CDR3: CASRPTILASQETQYF. CDR3 DNA sequence: TGTGCCAGCCGCCCCACGATACTAGCGTCACAAGAGACCCAGTACTTC.

The chain combines TRBV2 with TRBJ1-2; D not resolved. Germline lookup yields CDR1 SNHLY and CDR2 FYNNEI. V was trimmed by 2 bases and J by 4 bases, leaving 14 bases between them. The CDR3 sequence is 15 residues long. The CDR3 loop reads CASSENWAAPYGYTF. CDR3 coding DNA: TGTGCCAGCAGTGAAAACTGGGCAGCCCCCTATGGCTACACCTTC.

In the case of this clone: The junction shows a germline mismatch at one end, possibly a read error. The chain joins TRBV20-1 to TRBJ2-7; the match to TRBD1 covers 7 bases. Germline V CDR1 and CDR2: DFQATT, SNEGSKA (reference sequence). This CDR3 comprises 11 residues. The CDR3, as DNA: TGCAGTGCTAGAACAGGGGTCGAGCGGTACTTC. Encoded protein: CSARTGVERYF.

This clone came up once. The chain has TRBV5-8 and TRBJ2-7, with TRBD2 as a possible D gene (5 bases). Looked up from germline, CDR1 is SGHTS and CDR2 is YDEGEE. The length of the CDR3 is 14 residues. V dropped 4 bases and J dropped 6 bases, with 17 bases sitting between them. CDR3 in DNA: TGTGCCAGCAGCCGGAGGTCAGCGGTCCCCGAGCAGTACTTC. It specifies CASSRRSAVPEQYF.

The chain is built from TRBV7-9 and TRBJ1-2; no clear D gene. With 4 bases removed from V and 8 bases from J, the gap between germline ends came to 14 bases. Germline loops: CDR1 SEHNR, CDR2 FQNEAQ (reference sequence). The CDR3 totals 13 residues. As DNA, the CDR3 is TGTGCCAGCAGCTCGCTGGAGGTCGGCGGCTACACCTTC. Encoded protein: CASSSLEVGGYTF. Full variable domain (remainder filled in from reference TRBV7-9 and TRBJ1-2): DTGVSQNPRHKITKRGQNVTFRCDPISEHNRLYWYRQTLGQGPEFLTYFQNEAQLEKSRLLSDRFSAERPKGSFSTLEIQRTEQGDSAMYLCASSSLEVGGYTFGSGTRLTVV.

The rearrangement links TRBV6-5 to TRBJ1-2; 12 positions agree with TRBD1. The junction had 5 bases not matched to a gene; V was cut back by 5 bases and J by 7 bases. The CDR3 consists of 14 residues. The germline V gene has CDR1 MNHEY and CDR2 SVGAGI. The CDR3 coding sequence is TGTGCCAGCAGTCCGGGACAGGGGGCGTTTGGCTACACCTTC. Amino acid sequence: CASSPGQGAFGYTF.

This clone was found once. V usage is TRBV7-9 and J usage is TRBJ2-7; 9 positions match TRBD2. V shed 4 bases, J shed 5 bases, and the junction held 15 bases outside the gene matches. CDR1 and CDR2 from the germline V gene are SEHNR and FQNEAQ (reference sequence). The CDR3 spans 17 residues. CDR3 amino acids: CASSSTRSGRSPNEQYF. In DNA form, the CDR3 reads TGTGCCAGCAGCTCAACCCGTAGCGGGAGAAGTCCCAACGAGCAGTACTTC.

CDR3 DNA sequence: TGTGCCTGGAGTGTCGGGGGGGGGTACGAGCAGTACTTC. This codes for CAWSVGGGYEQYF. The V and J genes are TRBV30 and TRBJ2-7; 8 nucleotides line up with TRBD2. The V gene's germline CDR1 is GTSNPN and CDR2 SVGIG (reference sequence). The CDR3 sequence is 13 residues long. J lost 4 bases, V lost 0 bases, and 2 bases had no gene match.

The rearrangement links TRBV19 to TRBJ2-7; 9 bases line up with TRBD1. After removal of 5 bases from V and 5 bases from J, the junction contained 4 bases not matched to a gene. The CDR3 loop spans 13 amino acids. Germline CDR1 LNHDA, CDR2 SQIVND (reference sequence). CDR3 residues: CASSRQGDHEQYF. DNA of the CDR3: TGTGCCAGTAGTCGACAGGGGGACCACGAGCAGTACTTC.

A single count supports this clone. This chain uses TRBV2 with TRBJ2-7; tentative D call: TRBD2 (5 bases). The CDR3 length is 10 residues. The germline V gene encodes CDR1 SNHLY and CDR2 FYNNEI. V was clipped by 6 bases and J by 6 bases, with 6 bases between them. The CDR3 DNA follows: TGTGCCAGCAGCCGGGGCGAGCAGTACTTC. Encoded protein: CASSRGEQYF.

There are a few counts of this clone. The rearrangement joins TRBV7-8 to TRBJ2-7, with 8 positions matching TRBD2. The germline CDR1 and CDR2 sequences are SGHVS and FQNEAQ. The trim removed 5 bases at V and 7 bases at J, leaving 13 bases unmatched. The CDR3 extends over 15 amino acids. The chain's CDR3 is CASSLLAGSQGEQYF. CDR3 DNA sequence: TGTGCCAGCAGCCTATTAGCGGGATCCCAGGGGGAGCAGTACTTC.